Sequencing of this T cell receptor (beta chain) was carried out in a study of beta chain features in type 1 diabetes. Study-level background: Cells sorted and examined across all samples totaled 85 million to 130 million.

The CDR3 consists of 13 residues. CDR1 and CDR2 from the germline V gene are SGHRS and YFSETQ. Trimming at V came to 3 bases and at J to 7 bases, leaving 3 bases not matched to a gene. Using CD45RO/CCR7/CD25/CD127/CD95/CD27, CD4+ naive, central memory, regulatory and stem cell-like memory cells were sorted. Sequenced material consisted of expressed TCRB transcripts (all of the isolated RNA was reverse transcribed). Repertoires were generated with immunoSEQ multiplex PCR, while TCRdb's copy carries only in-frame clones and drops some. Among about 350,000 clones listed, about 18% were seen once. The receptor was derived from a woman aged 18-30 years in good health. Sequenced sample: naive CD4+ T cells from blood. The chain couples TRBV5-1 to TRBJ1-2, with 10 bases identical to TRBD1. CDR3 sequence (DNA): TGCGCCAGCAGCTCCGGGACAGGGGCTGGCTACACCTTC. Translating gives CASSSGTGAGYTF. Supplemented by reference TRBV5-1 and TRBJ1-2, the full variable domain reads KAGVTQTPRYLIKTRGQQVTLSCSPISGHRSVSWYQQTPGQGLQFLFEYFSETQRNKGNFPGRFSGRQFSNSRSEMNVSTLELGDSALYLCASSSGTGAGYTFGSGTRLTVV.